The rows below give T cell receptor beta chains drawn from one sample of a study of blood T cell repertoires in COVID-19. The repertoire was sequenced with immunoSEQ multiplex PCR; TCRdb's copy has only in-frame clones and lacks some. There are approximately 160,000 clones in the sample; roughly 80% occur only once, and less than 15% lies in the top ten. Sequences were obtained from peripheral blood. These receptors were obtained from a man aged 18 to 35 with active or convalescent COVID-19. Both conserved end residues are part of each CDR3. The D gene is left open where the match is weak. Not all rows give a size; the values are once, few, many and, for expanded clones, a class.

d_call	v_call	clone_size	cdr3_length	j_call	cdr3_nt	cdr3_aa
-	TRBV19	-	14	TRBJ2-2	TGTGCCAGTAGTCTCGGCAGGGACACCGGGGAGCTGTTTTTT	CASSLGRDTGELFF
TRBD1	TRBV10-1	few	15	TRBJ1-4	TGCGCCAGCAGTGAGTCGAAACAGGGGGCAGGAAAACTGTTTTTT	CASSESKQGAGKLFF
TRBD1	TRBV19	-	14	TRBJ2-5	TGTGCCAGTAGTGTTGCAGGGGGAGTTGAAACCCAGTACTTC	CASSVAGGVETQYF
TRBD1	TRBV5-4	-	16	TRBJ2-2	TGTGCCAGCAGGATGGGACAGGGAGGGACCACCGGGGAGCTGTTTTTT	CASRMGQGGTTGELFF
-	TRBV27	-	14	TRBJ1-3	TGTGCCAGCAGTTTTGGAGGGTCTGGAAACACCATATATTTT	CASSFGGSGNTIYF
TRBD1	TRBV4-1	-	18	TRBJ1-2	TGCGCCAGCAGCCGACGACAGGGCGGAGTGGGGCTTAACTATGGCTACACCTTC	CASSRRQGGVGLNYGYTF
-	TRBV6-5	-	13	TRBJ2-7	TGTGCCAGCGCACCCAGGGTAAACTACGAGCAGTACTTC	CASAPRVNYEQYF
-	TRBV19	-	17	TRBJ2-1	TGTGCCAGTAGTATCCCTTACACGTTTTTAGCGGCAAATGAGCAGTTCTTC	CASSIPYTFLAANEQFF
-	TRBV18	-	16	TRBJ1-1	TGTGCCAGCTCACCCTCGAGAGGGAGGGAAGGCACTGAAGCTTTCTTT	CASSPSRGREGTEAFF
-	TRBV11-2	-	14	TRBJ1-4	TGTGCCAGCAGCTTAGTACAGGGAGGGGAAAAACTGTTTTTT	CASSLVQGGEKLFF
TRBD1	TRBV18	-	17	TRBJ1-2	TGTGCCAGCTCACCCGGGACAGGGGGCCTAGAAGGCTATGGCTACACCTTC	CASSPGTGGLEGYGYTF
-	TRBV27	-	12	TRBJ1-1	TGTGCCAGCAGTACACTGAACACTGAAGCTTTCTTT	CASSTLNTEAFF
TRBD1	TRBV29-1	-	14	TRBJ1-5	TGCAGCGTTGCCAGGGGGGCAGGCAATCAGCCCCAGCATTTT	CSVARGAGNQPQHF
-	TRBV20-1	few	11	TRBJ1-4	TGCAGTGCCCGAACCCGCGGGGTACTGTTTTTT	CSARTRGVLFF
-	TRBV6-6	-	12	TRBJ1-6	TGTGCCAGCAGAGAAGGAGCCTCACCCCTCCACTTT	CASREGASPLHF
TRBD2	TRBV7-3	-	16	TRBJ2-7	TGTGCCAGCAGCGCCCGACCCGGGACTAGCAATGTTGAGCAGTACTTC	CASSARPGTSNVEQYF
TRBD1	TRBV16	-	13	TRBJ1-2	TGTGCCAGCAGCGGACAGGGGGGCTATGGCTACACCTTC	CASSGQGGYGYTF
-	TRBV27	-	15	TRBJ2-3	TGTGCCAGCTCTCCCCTTGATCGGGAGATAGATACGCAGTATTTT	CASSPLDREIDTQYF
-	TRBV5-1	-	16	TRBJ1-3	TGCGCCAGCAGCCCCAGAACAGCCAGCTCTGGAAACACCATATATTTT	CASSPRTASSGNTIYF
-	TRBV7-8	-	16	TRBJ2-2	TGTGCCAGCAGTTCCTCGGGACATGTGAACACCGGGGAGCTGTTTTTT	CASSSSGHVNTGELFF
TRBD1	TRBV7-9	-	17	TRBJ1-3	TGTGCCAGCAGCGGCCGGGACAGATCCCGCTCTGGAAACACCATATATTTT	CASSGRDRSRSGNTIYF
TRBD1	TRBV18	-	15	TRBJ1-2	TGTGCCAGCTCCAGACAGGGGGTGGAGAACTATGGCTACACCTTC	CASSRQGVENYGYTF
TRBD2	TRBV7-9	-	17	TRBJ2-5	TGTGCCAGCAGCTTAGGACTAGCGGGAGAACGGATAGAGACCCAGTACTTC	CASSLGLAGERIETQYF